This T cell receptor beta chain is drawn from a study of technical replicates of blood from a handful of donors. Generated by immunoSEQ multiplex PCR, the TCRdb table keeps only in-frame clones and is missing some. The sample consists of around 60,000 clones, 70% to 90% of them appearing once. Per germline, CDR1 KGHSH and CDR2 LQKENI. The ends lost 6 bases at V and 1 base at J; junction bases unmatched: 4. The CDR3 consists of 14 residues. This chain connects TRBV18 to TRBJ1-1; 8 nucleotides agree with TRBD1. Specimen: PBMCs. This sequence was found in a human donor in good health. Some clones in this sample may be carry-over from other donors' samples. CDR3 DNA: TGTGCCAGCTCGCAGGGACAGGAGAACACTGAAGCTTTCTTT. It yields the protein CASSQGQENTEAFF.